The 20 T cell receptor beta chains reported below all come from one sample, sequenced in a study of PD-1 blockade in classical Hodgkin lymphoma (dated by TCRdb to 2018 to 2020). Explained via the paper, the time point label denotes: cycle 2 day 1 (C2D1) of nivolumab. All trial patients had relapsed after autologous stem cell transplantation, with cohorts A, B and C differing in prior brentuximab vedotin exposure. Library creation used the immunoSEQ multiplex PCR assay. Held by TCRdb, this immuneACCESS table contains in-frame sequences only and omits some clones. Under half of the omission traces to an unresolved V gene where checked; the cause of the rest is unknown. The sample table records 35,000 to 55,000 clones; about 65% of these occur just once. The ten largest clones add up to approximately 3% of the sample. Here the sequenced sample was peripheral blood mononuclear cells (PBMCs), taken before the second cycle of nivolumab. The origin of the receptors is a human donor with classical Hodgkin lymphoma.

The chain is built from TRBV2 and TRBJ2-7; tentative D call: TRBD2 (7 bases). Germline V lookup: CDR1 SNHLY, CDR2 FYNNEI. The CDR3 is 12 amino acids. V lost 8 bases to trimming and J lost 3 bases, with 11 bases between them. The CDR3 nucleotides read TGTGCCAGCGGGGGGGCCTACTACGAGCAGTACTTC. Amino acids: CASGGAYYEQYF. Based on the CDR3 plus reference TRBV2 and TRBJ2-7, the full variable domain is EPEVTQTPSHQVTQMGQEVILRCVPISNHLYFYWYRQILGQKVEFLVSFYNNEISEKSEIFDDQFSVERPDGSNFTLKIRSTKLEDSAMYFCASGGAYYEQYFGPGTRLTVT.

The rearrangement uses TRBV7-9 and TRBJ2-3; unclear D gene. The CDR3 loop spans 14 amino acids. The V gene lost 1 base and the J gene lost 8 bases, with 13 bases spanning the gap. Germline assignment: CDR1 SEHNR and CDR2 FQNEAQ (reference sequence). CDR3 sequence reads: CASSLERMGATQYF. CDR3 DNA sequence: TGTGCCAGCAGCTTAGAACGTATGGGTGCTACGCAGTATTTT.

This chain connects TRBV28 to TRBJ1-2, with 9 bases identical to TRBD1. The CDR3 is made up of 15 amino acids. Germline V gene data show CDR1 as MDHEN and CDR2 as SYDVKM. J was trimmed by 5 bases and V by 6 bases; bases with no gene match: 10. The CDR3 sequence is CASSPTGGVWYGYTF. CDR3 bases: TGTGCCAGCAGCCCAACAGGGGGCGTTTGGTATGGCTACACCTTC.

The V and J genes are TRBV10-3 and TRBJ1-2; 10 bases map to TRBD1. CDR1 ENHRY and CDR2 SYGVKD come from the germline V gene. The CDR3 has 12 amino acids. After removal of 11 bases from V and 8 bases from J, the junction contained 8 bases not matched to a gene. The CDR3 here is CASQGTGDGYTF. The CDR3 DNA is TGTGCCTCGCAAGGGACAGGGGACGGCTACACCTTC.

The chain uses TRBV19 and TRBJ2-7, with 9 bases lining up with TRBD1. This CDR3 region has 15 residues. Germline lookup yields CDR1 LNHDA and CDR2 SQIVND (reference sequence). V was pared by 5 bases and J by 4 bases, with 9 bases of the junction left unmatched. CDR3: CASSPDRDRAYEQYF. CDR3 sequence (DNA): TGTGCCAGTAGTCCCGACCGGGACAGGGCGTACGAGCAGTACTTC. Filled out from reference TRBV19 and TRBJ2-7, the complete variable domain reads DGGITQSPKYLFRKEGQNVTLSCEQNLNHDAMYWYRQDPGQGLRLIYYSQIVNDFQKGDIAEGYSVSREKKESFPLTVTSAQKNPTAFYLCASSPDRDRAYEQYFGPGTRLTVT.

This clone was counted between two and nine times. The V call is TRBV19, the J call TRBJ1-1, with a weak D call TRBD1 (5 bases). This CDR3 region has 14 residues. V was shortened by 6 bases and J by 1 base, with 12 bases between the two germline ends. The germline V gene has CDR1 LNHDA and CDR2 SQIVND (reference sequence). The CDR3 reads CASSRYGGNTEAFF. DNA of the CDR3: TGTGCCAGTAGCCGTTACGGGGGGAACACTGAAGCTTTCTTT.

This clone is labeled as medium-sized. The CDR3 loop is CSVAGGGDYGYTF. The CDR3 DNA reads as TGCAGCGTTGCCGGAGGGGGGGACTATGGCTACACCTTC. The gene calls are TRBV29-1 and TRBJ1-2; D is possibly TRBD1 (6 bases). CDR1 and CDR2 from the germline V gene are SQVTM and ANQGSEA. The CDR3 is 13 amino acids. The germline V and J ends were trimmed by 4 bases and 3 bases, with 12 bases remaining between them.

This rearrangement joins TRBV5-4 to TRBJ2-7, with 10 bases that match TRBD1. Germline V gives CDR1 SGHNT, CDR2 YYREEE (reference sequence). The CDR3 runs to 13 residues. The V gene end was trimmed by 5 bases and the J gene end by 4 bases; junction bases not matched to a gene: 3. CDR3 sequence reads: CASRTGGTYEQYF. DNA for the CDR3: TGTGCCAGCAGGACAGGGGGCACTTACGAGCAGTACTTC.

The rearrangement joins TRBV27 to TRBJ2-7; 8 positions match TRBD1. Germline-derived CDR1 and CDR2 are MNHEY and SMNVEV (reference sequence). CDR3 length: 14 amino acids. With V trimmed by 5 bases and J by 6 bases, 9 bases remained unmatched. The CDR3 region is CASSADRGLSEQYF. CDR3 DNA sequence: TGTGCCAGCAGTGCCGACAGGGGACTCTCCGAGCAGTACTTC.

The rearrangement uses TRBV6-6 and TRBJ1-3, with D maybe TRBD1 (6 bases). Looked up from germline, CDR1 is MNHNY and CDR2 is SVGAGI (reference sequence). The CDR3 covers 13 residues. V lost 9 bases to trimming and J lost 2 bases, with 11 bases between them. CDR3 sequence reads: CASEGVAGNTIYF. As DNA, the CDR3 is TGTGCCAGTGAGGGGGTCGCTGGAAACACCATATATTTT.

The chain combines TRBV5-6 with TRBJ1-1; 8 bases are shared with TRBD1. Per germline, CDR1 SGHDT and CDR2 YYEEEE. With V trimmed by 4 bases and J by 7 bases, 9 bases remained unmatched. The CDR3 loop spans 14 amino acids. The CDR3 sequence is CASSITGGLVEAFF. The CDR3 DNA reads as TGTGCCAGCAGCATTACAGGGGGGTTGGTTGAAGCTTTCTTT.

The chain joins TRBV19 to TRBJ2-3, with 10 bases identical to TRBD2. J lost 5 bases, V lost 7 bases, and 3 bases had no gene match. Germline CDR1 is LNHDA and CDR2 is SQIVND (reference sequence). CDR3 length: 13 amino acids. For the CDR3, the DNA is TGTGCCAGTAACGGACTAGCGGTAGATACGCAGTATTTT. It is translated as CASNGLAVDTQYF.

The chain couples TRBV19 to TRBJ2-3; the match to TRBD2 covers 8 bases. This CDR3 comprises 17 residues. Unmatched junction bases numbered 12, after V lost 2 bases and J lost 5 bases. Germline values: CDR1 LNHDA, CDR2 SQIVND (reference sequence). CDR3 region: CASSIPEDSGEGDTQYF. As DNA, the CDR3 is TGTGCCAGTAGTATACCCGAGGATAGCGGGGAGGGAGATACGCAGTATTTT.

V gene TRBV6-9 combines with J gene TRBJ1-1; possibly TRBD1 for D (6 bases). Trimming removed 3 bases at V and 6 bases at J, with 8 bases between. Germline loops: CDR1 MNHGY, CDR2 SVAAGI. The CDR3 extends over 12 amino acids. This CDR3 reads CASSYGGPEAFF. Written as DNA, the CDR3 is TGTGCCAGCAGTTACGGGGGGCCTGAAGCTTTCTTT.

The chain combines TRBV4-3 with TRBJ2-7, with D perhaps given as TRBD1 or TRBD2 (6 bases each). Germline V lookup: CDR1 LGHNA, CDR2 YSLEER. The CDR3 sequence is 17 residues long. V was pared by 1 base and J by 2 bases, with 18 bases between. CDR3 nucleotides: TGCGCCAGCAGCCAAGTAGGGGGGAAGTCCTTTGCCTACGAGCAGTACTTC. It is translated as CASSQVGGKSFAYEQYF.

In its sample, this clone was seen a few times. V gene TRBV29-1 combines with J gene TRBJ2-7, with D possibly matching TRBD2 (6 bases). This CDR3 spans 13 amino acids. V lost 3 bases, J lost 3 bases, and 12 bases lay in between. CDR1 and CDR2 from the germline V gene are SQVTM and ANQGSEA. The CDR3 is CSVDLGGDYEQYF. CDR3 nucleotides: TGCAGCGTTGACCTCGGAGGGGACTACGAGCAGTACTTC.

This clone was counted only a few times. V is TRBV13 and J is TRBJ1-2; maybe TRBD1 (6 bases). Germline lookup yields CDR1 PRHDT and CDR2 FYEKMQ (reference sequence). Trimming left V 1 base short and J 0 bases short, with 18 bases between. The CDR3 is made up of 18 amino acids. The CDR3 DNA reads TGTGCCAGCAGCTTAGAGACAGCAGGGGAGAGGGCTAACTATGGCTACACCTTC. Translation: CASSLETAGERANYGYTF.

The rearrangement joins TRBV28 to TRBJ2-7; 9 positions agree with TRBD2. This CDR3 comprises 13 residues. Trimming took 3 bases from V and 4 from J; bases not matched to a gene: 1. The germline gives CDR1 MDHEN, CDR2 SYDVKM. CDR3: CASSLRGGYEQYF. In nucleotides, the CDR3 is TGTGCCAGCAGTTTGCGGGGGGGATACGAGCAGTACTTC.

The chain couples TRBV19 to TRBJ2-7; 10 positions agree with TRBD1. Unmatched junction bases numbered 7, after V lost 6 bases and J lost 2 bases. CDR1 is LNHDA and CDR2 is SQIVND in the germline V gene (reference sequence). This CDR3 region has 15 residues. CDR3 DNA sequence: TGTGCCAGTAGCAACCGGGACAGGGGTACCTACGAGCAGTACTTC. Translating gives CASSNRDRGTYEQYF.

The chain has TRBV11-1 and TRBJ2-3; D is ambiguous. Germline V gives CDR1 SGHAT, CDR2 FQDESV (reference sequence). This CDR3 has 14 residues. V was cut by 2 bases and J by 2 bases, with 8 bases left in between. CDR3 sequence: CASSLLGTTDTQYF. The CDR3 coding sequence is TGTGCCAGCAGCTTACTTGGAACCACAGATACGCAGTATTTT.